This T cell receptor beta chain was identified during a study of blood T cell repertoires in COVID-19. On the study more broadly: Researchers got acute and convalescent COVID-19 samples from the United States, Italy and Spain. From T cells, B-cell-depleted T cells, or PBMCs came the material, which was cDNA or gDNA.

In the source study's methods: Cell counts per sample came from amplifying reference gene primers. Here immunoSEQ multiplex PCR was the method, and the copy in TCRdb shows in-frame clones only, minus some. The D gene and trimming were derived from the DNA, and the V and J assignments and clone size from that table. The profile shows 300,000 to 350,000 clones, around nine tenths of them singletons. Assignments of participants to cohorts depended upon their own reported clinical history. Trimming at V came to 6 bases and at J to 6 bases, leaving 7 bases not matched to a gene. The V gene's germline CDR1 is KGHSH and CDR2 LQKENI. The CDR3 consists of 14 residues.

What was sequenced was PBMCs or T cells enriched from blood (not recorded which). This chain joins TRBV18 and TRBJ1-5; 8 nucleotides align to TRBD1. This clonotype was sampled from a man aged 25-45 years who had recovered from COVID-19. Here the CDR3 reads CASSYGQGGQPQHF. Here the CDR3 DNA reads TGTGCCAGCTCCTACGGACAGGGCGGTCAGCCCCAGCATTTT.